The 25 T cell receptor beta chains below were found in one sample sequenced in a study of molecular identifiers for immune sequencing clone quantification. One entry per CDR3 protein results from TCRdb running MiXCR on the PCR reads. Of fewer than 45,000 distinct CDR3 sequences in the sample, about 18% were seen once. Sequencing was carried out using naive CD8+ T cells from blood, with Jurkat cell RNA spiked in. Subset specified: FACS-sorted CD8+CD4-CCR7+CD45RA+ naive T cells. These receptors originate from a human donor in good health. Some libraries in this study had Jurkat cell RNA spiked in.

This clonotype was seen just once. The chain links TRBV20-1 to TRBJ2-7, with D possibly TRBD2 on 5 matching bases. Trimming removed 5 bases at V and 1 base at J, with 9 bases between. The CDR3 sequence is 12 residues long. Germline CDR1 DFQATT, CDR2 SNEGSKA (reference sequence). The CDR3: CSAQDFSYEQYF. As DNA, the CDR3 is TGCAGTGCTCAGGACTTTTCCTACGAGCAGTACTTC.

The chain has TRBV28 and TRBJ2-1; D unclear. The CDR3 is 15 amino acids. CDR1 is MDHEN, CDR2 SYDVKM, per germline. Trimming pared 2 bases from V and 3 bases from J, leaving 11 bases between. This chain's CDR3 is CASSLAPLNYNEQFF. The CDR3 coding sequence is TGTGCCAGCAGTTTAGCACCCCTAAACTACAATGAGCAGTTCTTC.

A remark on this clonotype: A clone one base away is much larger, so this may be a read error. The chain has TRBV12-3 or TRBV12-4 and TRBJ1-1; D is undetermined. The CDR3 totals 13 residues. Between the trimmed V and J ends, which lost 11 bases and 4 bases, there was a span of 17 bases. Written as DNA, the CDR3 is TGTGCCGGTAACGGCCCGGGTGGCACTGAAGCTTTCTTT. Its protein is CAGNGPGGTEAFF.

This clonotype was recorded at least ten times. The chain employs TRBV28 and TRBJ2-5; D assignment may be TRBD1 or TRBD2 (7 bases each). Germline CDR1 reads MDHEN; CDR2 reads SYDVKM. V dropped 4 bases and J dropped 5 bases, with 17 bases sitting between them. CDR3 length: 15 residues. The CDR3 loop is CASSSLGEGAETQYF. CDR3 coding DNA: TGTGCCAGCAGTTCTCTAGGGGAGGGGGCGGAGACCCAGTACTTC.

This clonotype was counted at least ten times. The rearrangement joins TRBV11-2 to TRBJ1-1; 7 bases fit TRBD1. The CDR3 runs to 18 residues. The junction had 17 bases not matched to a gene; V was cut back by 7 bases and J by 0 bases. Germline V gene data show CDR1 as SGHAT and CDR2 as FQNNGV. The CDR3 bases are TGTGCCAGCACCGAAAGGGGGCCCAGCCACCTCATGAACACTGAAGCTTTCTTT. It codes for CASTERGPSHLMNTEAFF.

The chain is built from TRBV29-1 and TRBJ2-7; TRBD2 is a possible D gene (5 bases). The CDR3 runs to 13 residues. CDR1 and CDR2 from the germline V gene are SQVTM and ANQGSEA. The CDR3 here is CGGLTGSSYEQYF. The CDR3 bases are TGCGGCGGGCTGACGGGAAGCTCCTACGAGCAGTACTTC.

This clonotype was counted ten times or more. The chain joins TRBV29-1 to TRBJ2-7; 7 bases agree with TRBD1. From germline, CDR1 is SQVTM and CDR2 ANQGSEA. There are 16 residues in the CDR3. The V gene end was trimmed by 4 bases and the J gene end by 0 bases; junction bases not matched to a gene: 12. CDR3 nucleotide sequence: TGCAGCGTTGTGGGATTGGGGACAGCCACCTCCTACGAGCAGTACTTC. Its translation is CSVVGLGTATSYEQYF.

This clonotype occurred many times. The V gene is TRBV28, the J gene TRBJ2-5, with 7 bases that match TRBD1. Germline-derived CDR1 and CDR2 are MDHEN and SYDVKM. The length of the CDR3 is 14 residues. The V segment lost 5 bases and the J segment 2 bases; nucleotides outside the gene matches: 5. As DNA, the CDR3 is TGTGCCAGCAGTCCCCGGGACAGACAAGAGACCCAGTACTTC. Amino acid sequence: CASSPRDRQETQYF.

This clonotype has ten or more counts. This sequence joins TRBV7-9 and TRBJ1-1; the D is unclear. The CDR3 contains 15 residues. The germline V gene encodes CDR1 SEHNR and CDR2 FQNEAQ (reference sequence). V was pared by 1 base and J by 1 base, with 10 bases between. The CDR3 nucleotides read TGTGCCAGCAGCTTAGTGCCAGGTACGAACACTGAAGCTTTCTTT. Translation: CASSLVPGTNTEAFF.

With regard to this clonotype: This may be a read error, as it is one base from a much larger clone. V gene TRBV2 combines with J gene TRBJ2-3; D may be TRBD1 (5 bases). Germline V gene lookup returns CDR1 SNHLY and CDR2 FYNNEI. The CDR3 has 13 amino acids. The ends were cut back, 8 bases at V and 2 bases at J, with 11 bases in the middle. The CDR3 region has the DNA TGTGCCAGCGGGGCGGTGAACACAGATACGCAGTATTTT. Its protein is CASGAVNTDTQYF.

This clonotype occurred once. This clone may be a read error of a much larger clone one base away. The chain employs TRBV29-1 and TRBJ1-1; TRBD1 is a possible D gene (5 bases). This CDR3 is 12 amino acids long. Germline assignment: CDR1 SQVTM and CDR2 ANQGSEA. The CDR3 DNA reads TGCGGCGTTGATGGGGCTGGCACTGAAGCTTTCTTT. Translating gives CGVDGAGTEAFF.

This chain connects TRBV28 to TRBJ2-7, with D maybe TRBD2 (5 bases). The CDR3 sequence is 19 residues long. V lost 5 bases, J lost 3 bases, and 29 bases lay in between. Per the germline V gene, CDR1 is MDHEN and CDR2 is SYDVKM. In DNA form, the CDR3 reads TGTGCCAGCAGTCCCTACCCCGGGCTAGCTTCCCTTCTCGTCTACGAGCAGTACTTC. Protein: CASSPYPGLASLLVYEQYF.

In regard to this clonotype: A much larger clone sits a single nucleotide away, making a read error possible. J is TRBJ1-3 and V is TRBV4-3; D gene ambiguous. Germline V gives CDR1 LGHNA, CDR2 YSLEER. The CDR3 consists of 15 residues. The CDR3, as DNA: TGCGCCAGCAGCCAAGGGCCGCCCTCTGGAAGCACCATATATTTT. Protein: CASSQGPPSGSTIYF.

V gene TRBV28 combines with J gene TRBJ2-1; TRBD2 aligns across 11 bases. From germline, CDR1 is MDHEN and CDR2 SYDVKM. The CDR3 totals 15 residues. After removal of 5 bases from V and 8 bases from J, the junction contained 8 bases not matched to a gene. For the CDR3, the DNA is TGTGCCAGCAGTCTGGGGCTAGCGGGAGGTGATGAGCAGTTCTTC. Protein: CASSLGLAGGDEQFF.

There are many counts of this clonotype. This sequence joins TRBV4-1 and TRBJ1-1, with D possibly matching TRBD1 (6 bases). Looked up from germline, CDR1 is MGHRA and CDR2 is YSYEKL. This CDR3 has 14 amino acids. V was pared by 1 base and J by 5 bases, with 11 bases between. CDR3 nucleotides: TGCGCCAGCAGCCAAGTGGGGGGGGCGACTGAAGCTTTCTTT. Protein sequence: CASSQVGGATEAFF.

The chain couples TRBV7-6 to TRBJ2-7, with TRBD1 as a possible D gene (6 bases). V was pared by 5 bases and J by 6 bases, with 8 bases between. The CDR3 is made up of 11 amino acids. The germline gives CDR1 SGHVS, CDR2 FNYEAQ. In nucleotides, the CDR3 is TGTGCCAGCAGCGAGGGGGTCGAGCAGTACTTC. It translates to CASSEGVEQYF.

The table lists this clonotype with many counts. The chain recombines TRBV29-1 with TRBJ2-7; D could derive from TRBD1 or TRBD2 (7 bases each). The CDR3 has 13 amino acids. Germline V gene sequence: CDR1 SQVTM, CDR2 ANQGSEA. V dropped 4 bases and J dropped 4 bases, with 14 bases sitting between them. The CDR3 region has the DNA TGCAGCGTTGGGGAGGGGGCCCGTTACGAGCAGTACTTC. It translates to CSVGEGARYEQYF.

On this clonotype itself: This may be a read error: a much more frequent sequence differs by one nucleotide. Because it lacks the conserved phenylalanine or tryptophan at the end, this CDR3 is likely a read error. The CDR3 is CATSPGQVSRKTQYL. The CDR3 DNA is TGTGCCACCAGCCCCGGTCAGGTCTCTAGGAAGACCCAGTACCTC. The V and J genes are TRBV15 and TRBJ2-5; D gene unclear. CDR1 is LNHNV, CDR2 YYDKDF, per germline (reference sequence). V was pared by 5 bases and J by 6 bases, with 19 bases between. The CDR3 has 15 residues.

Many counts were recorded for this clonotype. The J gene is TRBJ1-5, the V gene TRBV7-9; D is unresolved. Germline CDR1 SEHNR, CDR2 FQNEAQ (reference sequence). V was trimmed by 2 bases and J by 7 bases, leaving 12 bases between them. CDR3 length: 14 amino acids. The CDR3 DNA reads TGTGCCAGCAGCTTACGGCCCCGCGGGCAGCCCCAGCATTTT. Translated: CASSLRPRGQPQHF.

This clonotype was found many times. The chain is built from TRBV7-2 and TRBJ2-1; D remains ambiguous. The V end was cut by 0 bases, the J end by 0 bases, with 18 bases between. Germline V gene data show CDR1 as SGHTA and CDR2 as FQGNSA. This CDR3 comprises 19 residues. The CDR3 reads CASSLASFDSSRSYNEQFF. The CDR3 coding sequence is TGTGCCAGCAGCTTAGCCTCTTTTGACTCCAGCCGCTCCTACAATGAGCAGTTCTTC.

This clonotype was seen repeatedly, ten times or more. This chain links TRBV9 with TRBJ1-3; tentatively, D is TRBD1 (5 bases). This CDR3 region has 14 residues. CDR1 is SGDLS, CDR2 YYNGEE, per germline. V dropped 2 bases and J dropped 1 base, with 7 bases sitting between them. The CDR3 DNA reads TGTGCCAGCAGCGTCCGGGGGTCTGGAAACACCATATATTTT. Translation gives CASSVRGSGNTIYF.

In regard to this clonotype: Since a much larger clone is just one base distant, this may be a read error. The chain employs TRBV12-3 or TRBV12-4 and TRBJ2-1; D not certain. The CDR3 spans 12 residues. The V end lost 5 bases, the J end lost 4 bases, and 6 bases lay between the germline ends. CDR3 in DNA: TGTGCCAGCAGTAAAGGATACAATGAGCAGTTCTTC. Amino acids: CASSKGYNEQFF.

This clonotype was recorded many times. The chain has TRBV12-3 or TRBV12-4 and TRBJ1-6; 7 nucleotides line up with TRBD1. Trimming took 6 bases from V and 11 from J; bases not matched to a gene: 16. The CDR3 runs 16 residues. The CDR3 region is CASSHTVGRQGPPLHF. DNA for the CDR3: TGTGCCAGCAGCCACACCGTGGGGAGACAGGGACCACCCCTCCACTTT.

In DNA, the CDR3 is TGCAGCGTTTTAGCTATAGCGGGAAACACCGGGGAGCTGTTTTTT. It specifies CSVLAIAGNTGELFF. The chain is built from TRBV29-1 and TRBJ2-2; 8 bases are a match to TRBD2. J was trimmed by 2 bases and V by 5 bases; bases with no gene match: 7. Germline CDR1 and CDR2: SQVTM and ANQGSEA. The CDR3 extends over 15 amino acids.

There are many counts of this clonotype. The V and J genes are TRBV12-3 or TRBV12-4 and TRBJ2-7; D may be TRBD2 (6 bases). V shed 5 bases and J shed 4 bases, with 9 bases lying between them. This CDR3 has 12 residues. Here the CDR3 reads CASSRGGYEQYF. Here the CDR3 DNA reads TGTGCCAGCAGTCGGGGAGGTTACGAGCAGTACTTC.